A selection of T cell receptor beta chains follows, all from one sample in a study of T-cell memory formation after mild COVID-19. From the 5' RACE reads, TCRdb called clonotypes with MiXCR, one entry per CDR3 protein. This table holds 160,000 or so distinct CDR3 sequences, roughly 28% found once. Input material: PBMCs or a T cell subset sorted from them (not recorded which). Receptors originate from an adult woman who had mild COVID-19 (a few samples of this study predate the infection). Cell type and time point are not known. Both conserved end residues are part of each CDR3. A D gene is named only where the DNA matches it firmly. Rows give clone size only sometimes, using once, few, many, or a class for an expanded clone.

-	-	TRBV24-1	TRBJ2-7	TGTGCCACCAGTGAACAGGGTAACGGCTACGAGCAGTACTTC	CATSEQGNGYEQYF
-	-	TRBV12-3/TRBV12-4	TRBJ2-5	TGTGCCAGCAGTTTAAGGGGGGGCCTCCAAGAGACCCAGTACTTC	CASSLRGGLQETQYF
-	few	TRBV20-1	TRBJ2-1	TGCAGTGCCCCCCGACTGCCTCTGGATGAGCAGTTCTTC	CSAPRLPLDEQFF
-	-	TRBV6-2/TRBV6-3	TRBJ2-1	TGTGCCAGCAGCCCCCTCCATGAGCAGTTCTTC	CASSPLHEQFF
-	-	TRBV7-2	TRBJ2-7	TGTGCCAGCAGCTTAGGACGGAGCTCCTACGAGCAGTACTTC	CASSLGRSSYEQYF
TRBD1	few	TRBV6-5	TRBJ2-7	TGTGCCAGCAGCAAGACCCGGGACAGGGTATGGGAGCAGTACTTC	CASSKTRDRVWEQYF
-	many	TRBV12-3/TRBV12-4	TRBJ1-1	TGTGCCAGCAGTTTAGCGCTGGGGGGAGGGGTGAACACTGAAGCTTTCTTT	CASSLALGGGVNTEAFF
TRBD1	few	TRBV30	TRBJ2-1	TGTGCCTGGAACCCTGGGACAGACAATGAGCAGTTCTTC	CAWNPGTDNEQFF
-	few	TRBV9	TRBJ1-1	TGTGCCAGCAGCGGGGACGGATGGAACACTGAAGCTTTCTTT	CASSGDGWNTEAFF
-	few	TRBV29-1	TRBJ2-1	TGCGGCGGAGTGGGGAATGAGCAGTTCTTC	CGGVGNEQFF
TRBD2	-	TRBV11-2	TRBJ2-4	TGTGCCAGCAGACTAGCGGGAGAAAACATTCAGTACTTC	CASRLAGENIQYF
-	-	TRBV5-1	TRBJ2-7	TGCGCCAGCAGCTTGTACGGGGACGAGCAGTACTTC	CASSLYGDEQYF
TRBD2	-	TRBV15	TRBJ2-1	TGTGCCACCAGCAGAGAAGGGAGCGGGGGGGGCCCTGAGCAGTTCTTC	CATSREGSGGGPEQFF
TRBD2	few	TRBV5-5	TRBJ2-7	TGTGCCAGCAGCTTGAGGACTAGCGGGGGGGCGGTGACGAGCTACGAGCAGTACTTC	CASSLRTSGGAVTSYEQYF
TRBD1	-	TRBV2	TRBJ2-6	TGTGCCAGCTCTAGGGACAGGGTCGGGGTTGGGGCCAACGTCCTGACTTTC	CASSRDRVGVGANVLTF
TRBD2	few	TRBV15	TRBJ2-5	TGTGCCACCAGCAGAGATGCGGGAGGGCCAGAGACCCAGTACTTC	CATSRDAGGPETQYF
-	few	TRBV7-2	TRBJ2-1	TGTGCCAGCAGCTCTTCGACCCGGGGTGAGCAGTTCTTC	CASSSSTRGEQFF
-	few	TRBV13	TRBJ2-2	TGTGCCAGCAGCTTGGGAGGTCGGGACACCGGGGAGCTGTTTTTT	CASSLGGRDTGELFF
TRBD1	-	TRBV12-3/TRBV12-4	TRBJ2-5	TGTGCCAGCAGCCCCCGGGGACAGACCCAAGAGACCCAGTACTTC	CASSPRGQTQETQYF
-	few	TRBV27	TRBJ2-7	TGTGCCAGCAGTTTATTCGCAGGGGTAGGTTACGAGCAGTACTTC	CASSLFAGVGYEQYF
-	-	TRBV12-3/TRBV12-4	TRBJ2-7	-	CASSSSSPYEQYF
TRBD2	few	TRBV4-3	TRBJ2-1	TGCGCCAGCAGCGAGGGAGGGAGGGCCAATAATGAGCAGTTCTTC	CASSEGGRANNEQFF
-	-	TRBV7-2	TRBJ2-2	TGTGCCAGCAGCTTAGAACGGAACACCGGGGAGCTGTTTTTT	CASSLERNTGELFF
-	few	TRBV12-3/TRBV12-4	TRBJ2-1	TGTGCCAGCAGTTTGGCTGTTGATGGTGTGCAGTTCTTC	CASSLAVDGVQFF
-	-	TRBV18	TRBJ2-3	TGTGCCAGCTCACCACCGTGGGGCAGAGATACGCAGTATTTT	CASSPPWGRDTQYF
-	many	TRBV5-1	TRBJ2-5	TGCGCCAGCAGCTTGGCGGAGACCCAGTACTTC	CASSLAETQYF
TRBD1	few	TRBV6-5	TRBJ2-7	TGTGCCAGCAGGAACAGGGACAGCTACTACGAGCAGTACTTC	CASRNRDSYYEQYF
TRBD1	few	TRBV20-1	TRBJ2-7	TGCAGTGCCGCGGACAGGTGGGCCTACGAGCAGTACTTC	CSAADRWAYEQYF
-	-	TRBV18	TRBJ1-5	TGTGCCAGCTCACCACCGGGTCGGGGCAATCAGCCCCAGCATTTT	CASSPPGRGNQPQHF
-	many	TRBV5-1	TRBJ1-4	TGCGCCAGCAGCTTGGACCCAGACAGTGCAACTAATGAAAAACTGTTTTTT	CASSLDPDSATNEKLFF
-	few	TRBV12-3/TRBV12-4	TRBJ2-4	TGTGCCAGCAGCAAGATCCTGCAGTCAGCCAAAAACATTCAGTACTTC	CASSKILQSAKNIQYF
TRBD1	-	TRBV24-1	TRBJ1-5	TGTGCCACCAGTGGGCCGGGACAGGCTAACAATCAGCCCCAGCATTTT	CATSGPGQANNQPQHF
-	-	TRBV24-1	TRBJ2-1	TGTGCCACCAGTGTGTACAATGAGCAGTTCTTC	CATSVYNEQFF
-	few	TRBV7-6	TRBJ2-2	TGTGCCAGCACCACTTACCCCCGGGAGCTGTTTTTT	CASTTYPRELFF
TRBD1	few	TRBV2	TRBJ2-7	TGTGCCAGCACCCAGGACAGGGGGTACGGAAACGAGCAGTACTTC	CASTQDRGYGNEQYF
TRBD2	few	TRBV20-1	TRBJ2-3	TGCAGTGCTAGAGATGTACTAGCGGGAGAGGATACGCAGTATTTT	CSARDVLAGEDTQYF
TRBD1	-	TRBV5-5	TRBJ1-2	TGTGCCAGCAGCTCTGCGGACAGGGTTTACGTTAACTATGGCTACACCTTC	CASSSADRVYVNYGYTF
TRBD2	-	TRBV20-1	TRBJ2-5	TGCAGTGCTCCTCAGGGCGGGGGACCTCAAGAGACCCAGTACTTC	CSAPQGGGPQETQYF
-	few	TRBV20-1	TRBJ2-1	TGCAGTGCTAGAGCTGCGGGACCCCTTGAGAATGAGCAGTTCTTC	CSARAAGPLENEQFF
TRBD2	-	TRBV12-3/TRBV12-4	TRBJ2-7	TGTGCCAGCAGTCTCCGACTAGCGGAAAACGAGCAGTACTTC	CASSLRLAENEQYF
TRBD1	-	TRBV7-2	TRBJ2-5	TGTGCCAGCAGCCGGGGACAGGGTTGGGAGACCCAGTACTTC	CASSRGQGWETQYF
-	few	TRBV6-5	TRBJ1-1	TGTGCCAGCAGTTACTCGGACCGAACCGAAGCTTTCTTT	CASSYSDRTEAFF